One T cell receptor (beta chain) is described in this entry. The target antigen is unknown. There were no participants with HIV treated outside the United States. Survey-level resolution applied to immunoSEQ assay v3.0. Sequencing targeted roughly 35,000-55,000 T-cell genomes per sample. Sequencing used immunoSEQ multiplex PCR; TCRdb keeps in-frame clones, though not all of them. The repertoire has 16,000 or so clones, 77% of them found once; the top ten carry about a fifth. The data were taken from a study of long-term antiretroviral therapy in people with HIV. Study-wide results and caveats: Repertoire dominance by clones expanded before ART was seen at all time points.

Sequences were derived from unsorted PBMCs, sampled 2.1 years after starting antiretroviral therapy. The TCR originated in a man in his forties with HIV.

The CDR3 here is CASSSGGLGSGANVLTF. DNA of the CDR3: TGTGCCAGCAGCTCAGGGGGGCTAGGCTCTGGGGCCAACGTCCTGACTTTC. This chain uses TRBV5-4 with TRBJ2-6; a weak D match, TRBD1 (7 bases). CDR1 SGHNT and CDR2 YYREEE come from the germline V gene (reference sequence). This CDR3 comprises 17 residues. V dropped 3 bases and J dropped 0 bases, with 13 bases sitting between them.